These 6 T cell receptor beta chains came from one sample sequenced in a study of post-analysis software for immune sequencing data. Points from the study as a whole: Higher frequency in patients than in controls was seen for about five TRBV segments, with TRBV5-6, TRBV5-1 and TRBV20-1 among them.

These TCRs' antigens remain unknown. Unique molecular identifiers featured in each of the TCR beta cDNA libraries. Each CDR3 protein is one row after TCRdb ran MiXCR on the PCR reads. The sample holds some 890,000 distinct CDR3 sequences; roughly 50% are singletons and the top ten take roughly 4.4%. The sample comprised blood. All receptors derive from a girl aged 5 to 17 with multiple sclerosis.

The rearrangement links TRBV7-6 to TRBJ2-6, with unresolved D. The CDR3 totals 15 residues. In germline, CDR1 is SGHVS, CDR2 FNYEAQ. Between the trimmed V and J ends, which lost 7 bases and 2 bases, there was a span of 12 bases. The CDR3 region is CASTISGAGANVLTF. Here the CDR3 DNA reads TGTGCCAGCACCATATCGGGCGCTGGGGCCAACGTCCTGACTTTC.

The rearrangement links TRBV7-9 to TRBJ1-2; D unclear. The CDR3 is 13 residues long. Germline V lookup: CDR1 SEHNR, CDR2 FQNEAQ (reference sequence). Trimming stripped 5 bases from V and 8 bases from J, with 15 bases between. Here the CDR3 reads CASSPEGLRGYTF. The CDR3, as DNA: TGTGCCAGCAGCCCTGAGGGCCTTAGGGGCTACACCTTC.

The rearrangement links TRBV12-5 to TRBJ1-5; 7 bases are shared with TRBD1. V trimming: 1 base; J trimming: 7 bases; junction bases outside the gene matches: 4. The CDR3 sequence is 14 residues long. CDR1 and CDR2 (germline): LGHNT, FRNRAP. CDR3 in DNA: TGTGCTAGTGGTTTGGCCCAGGGGGTGCAGCCCCAGCATTTT. Protein sequence: CASGLAQGVQPQHF. Full variable domain (missing parts from reference TRBV12-5 and TRBJ1-5): DARVTQTPRHKVTEMGQEVTMRCQPILGHNTVFWYRQTMMQGLELLAYFRNRAPLDDSGMPKDRFSAEMPDATLATLKIQPSEPRDSAVYFCASGLAQGVQPQHFGDGTRLSIL.

The gene calls are TRBV2 and TRBJ2-7; TRBD1 matches 7 bases. V lost 2 bases and J lost 6; bases outside the gene matches: 7. Germline loops: CDR1 SNHLY, CDR2 FYNNEI. CDR3 size: 14 residues. This chain's CDR3 is CASSENSQGFEQYF. The DNA of the CDR3 is TGTGCCAGCAGTGAAAATTCACAGGGGTTCGAGCAGTACTTC.

This clonotype was counted only a few times. The chain joins TRBV12-5 to TRBJ1-6; D perhaps matches TRBD1 (5 bases). V was cut by 0 bases and J by 9 bases, with 12 bases left in between. This CDR3 has 15 residues. CDR1 LGHNT and CDR2 FRNRAP come from the germline V gene. CDR3 residues: CASGLVLQGTSPLHF. CDR3 DNA sequence: TGTGCTAGTGGTTTGGTACTCCAGGGAACTTCACCCCTCCACTTT.

This sequence joins TRBV5-1 and TRBJ2-3; 7 positions match TRBD1. The junction had 9 bases not matched to a gene; V was cut back by 3 bases and J by 2 bases. Germline V lookup: CDR1 SGHRS, CDR2 YFSETQ. The CDR3 consists of 16 residues. The CDR3 spells CASSSGWTGATDTQYF. The CDR3 coding sequence is TGCGCCAGCAGCTCCGGATGGACAGGCGCCACAGATACGCAGTATTTT.